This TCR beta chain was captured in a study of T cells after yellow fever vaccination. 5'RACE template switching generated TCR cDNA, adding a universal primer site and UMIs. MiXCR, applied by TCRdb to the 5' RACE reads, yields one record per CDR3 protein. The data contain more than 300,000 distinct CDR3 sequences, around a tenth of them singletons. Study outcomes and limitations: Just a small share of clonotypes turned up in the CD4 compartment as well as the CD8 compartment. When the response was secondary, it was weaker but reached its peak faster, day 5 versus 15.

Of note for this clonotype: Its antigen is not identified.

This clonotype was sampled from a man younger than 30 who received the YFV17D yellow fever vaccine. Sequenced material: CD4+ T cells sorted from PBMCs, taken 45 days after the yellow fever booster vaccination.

Written as DNA, the CDR3 is TGTGCCAGCTCACCGGGGATAAGCTCCTACGAGCAGTACTTC. Translation gives CASSPGISSYEQYF. J is TRBJ2-7 and V is TRBV18, with D hard to call. CDR1 and CDR2 (germline): KGHSH, LQKENI. The V end was cut by 3 bases, the J end by 0 bases, with 9 bases between. This CDR3 is built from 14 residues.